The next 14 T cell receptor beta chains were all read from a single sample in a study of T cells and Merkel cell carcinoma outcomes. Here immunoSEQ multiplex PCR was the method, and the copy in TCRdb shows in-frame clones only, minus some. The table includes approximately 10,000 clones, about 95% detected once. The specimen sequenced was tumor tissue from Merkel cell carcinoma. These receptors all come from a human donor with Merkel cell carcinoma.

V usage is TRBV28 and J usage is TRBJ1-2; D is perhaps TRBD1 (5 bases). Trimming took 2 bases from V and 4 from J, leaving 14 bases between them. In germline, CDR1 is MDHEN, CDR2 SYDVKM. The CDR3 extends over 15 amino acids. CDR3 in DNA: TGTGCCAGCAGTTTAAGTAGGGGTACTAGCTATGGCTACACCTTC. This encodes CASSLSRGTSYGYTF.

The chain employs TRBV30 and TRBJ2-5; D unclear. The CDR3 is 11 residues long. Germline CDR1 and CDR2: GTSNPN and SVGIG (reference sequence). Trimming removed 5 bases at V and 5 bases at J, with 9 bases between. The DNA for the CDR3 is TGTGCCTGGCTAGTAGGGGAGACCCAGTACTTC. The encoded protein is CAWLVGETQYF.

This chain joins TRBV9 and TRBJ2-5; D remains unclear. The CDR3 is made up of 15 amino acids. Germline V lookup: CDR1 SGDLS, CDR2 YYNGEE. The germline V and J ends were trimmed by 3 bases and 0 bases, with 12 bases remaining between them. CDR3 nucleotide sequence: TGTGCCAGCAGCGCCACCTCTCAATACCAAGAGACCCAGTACTTC. Its translation: CASSATSQYQETQYF.

The rearrangement links TRBV7-2 to TRBJ2-1; 9 positions match TRBD1. CDR1 is SGHTA and CDR2 is FQGNSA in the germline V gene. Trimming at V came to 6 bases and at J to 0 bases, leaving 6 bases not matched to a gene. The CDR3 sequence is 16 residues long. CDR3 loop: CASRDGTGSSYNEQFF. CDR3 nucleotide sequence: TGTGCCAGCAGGGATGGGACAGGGAGCTCCTACAATGAGCAGTTCTTC.

The chain carries TRBV15 and TRBJ2-7; no reliable D call. This CDR3 is 11 amino acids long. V lost 1 base and J lost 4, with 2 bases in between. Germline assignment: CDR1 LNHNV and CDR2 YYDKDF (reference sequence). CDR3 nucleotide sequence: TGTGCCACCAGCAGAGGTTACGAGCAGTACTTC. This translates into CATSRGYEQYF.

This chain links TRBV6-5 with TRBJ1-2; no reliable D call. Trimming took off 5 bases at V and 4 bases at J, with 8 bases between the two ends. The CDR3 runs to 12 residues. The germline V gene has CDR1 MNHEY and CDR2 SVGAGI. The CDR3 region is CASSRTPYGYTF. In DNA form, the CDR3 reads TGTGCCAGCAGTCGCACACCCTATGGCTACACCTTC.

The V and J genes are TRBV5-6 and TRBJ2-2, with 9 bases identical to TRBD1. The ends lost 6 bases at V and 4 bases at J; junction bases unmatched: 13. Germline-derived CDR1 and CDR2 are SGHDT and YYEEEE. The CDR3 spans 17 residues. CDR3 residues: CASTIPGTGLITGELFF. The DNA for the CDR3 is TGTGCCAGCACCATCCCCGGGACAGGGCTAATCACCGGGGAGCTGTTTTTT.

This chain connects TRBV9 to TRBJ2-1; possibly TRBD1 or TRBD2 for D (6 bases each). The CDR3 consists of 17 residues. Trimming left V 2 bases short and J 6 bases short, with 21 bases between. Germline V lookup: CDR1 SGDLS, CDR2 YYNGEE. The CDR3 spells CASSVRVPGAGINEQFF. The CDR3 DNA sequence: TGTGCCAGCAGCGTCCGAGTCCCGGGGGCCGGGATCAATGAGCAGTTCTTC. The entire variable domain, with the rest obtained from reference TRBV9 and TRBJ2-1, is as follows: DSGVTQTPKHLITATGQRVTLRCSPRSGDLSVYWYQQSLDQGLQFLIQYYNGEERAKGNILERFSAQQFPDLHSELNLSSLELGDSALYFCASSVRVPGAGINEQFFGPGTRLTVL.

The chain combines TRBV18 with TRBJ1-4, with 7 bases lining up with TRBD1. Trimming cost V 3 bases and J 6 bases; bases outside gene matches: 7. CDR1 and CDR2 (germline): KGHSH, LQKENI. The CDR3 is made up of 15 amino acids. This CDR3 is CASSPGGGNHEKLFF. The CDR3 nucleotides are TGTGCCAGCTCACCGGGAGGGGGCAATCATGAAAAACTGTTTTTT.

The chain has TRBV18 and TRBJ2-5; the D gene is possibly TRBD1 (5 bases). V was pared by 3 bases and J by 0 bases, with 14 bases between. The CDR3 runs 16 residues. Germline V lookup: CDR1 KGHSH, CDR2 LQKENI. The CDR3 DNA reads as TGTGCCAGCTCACCCACTCGACAGCCGTACCAAGAGACCCAGTACTTC. Translation: CASSPTRQPYQETQYF.

The V gene is TRBV6-5, the J gene TRBJ1-1, with 7 nucleotides matching TRBD1. Germline V CDR1 and CDR2: MNHEY, SVGAGI. The CDR3 extends over 13 amino acids. The trim removed 6 bases at V and 4 bases at J, leaving 5 bases unmatched. Here the CDR3 DNA reads TGTGCCAGCAGCAGGGGGGGATCCACTGAAGCTTTCTTT. Translating it yields CASSRGGSTEAFF.

V is TRBV29-1 and J is TRBJ2-3; D might be TRBD1 (6 bases). The CDR3 is 12 residues long. Per germline, CDR1 SQVTM and CDR2 ANQGSEA. V lost 6 bases and J lost 4, with 11 bases in between. The DNA of the CDR3 is TGCAGCGTGGTCAGGGGCTCAGATACGCAGTATTTT. Translating gives CSVVRGSDTQYF.

V and J are TRBV9 and TRBJ2-3; 10 nucleotides line up with TRBD2. The length of the CDR3 is 17 residues. In germline, CDR1 is SGDLS, CDR2 YYNGEE. V was clipped by 0 bases and J by 2 bases; unmatched bases: 6. The CDR3 nucleotides are TGTGCCAGCAGCGTAGTTCCTAGCGGGAGCTTCACAGATACGCAGTATTTT. Amino acid sequence: CASSVVPSGSFTDTQYF.

The chain employs TRBV27 and TRBJ2-5; TRBD1 is a possible D gene (5 bases). CDR3 length: 14 residues. Looked up from germline, CDR1 is MNHEY and CDR2 is SMNVEV (reference sequence). V gave up 3 bases and J gave up 5 bases, with 13 bases separating them. The DNA of the CDR3 is TGTGCCAGCAGTTTCGGCAGGGCGTTGGAGACCCAGTACTTC. Its translation is CASSFGRALETQYF.